The source of this T cell receptor (beta chain) is a study of shared T cell receptors in the human thymus. The V gene's germline CDR1 is SGHVS and CDR2 FQNEAQ. This CDR3 has 15 residues. Germline trimming cut 2 bases from V and 6 bases from J; bases unmatched to any gene: 8. Produced via immunoSEQ multiplex PCR; TCRdb's table is partial and in-frame only. Of some 700,000 clones in the sample, approximately 85% were seen once. These same records also appear under a second study, on human thymus T cells.

The receptor's source is a girl younger than two with a congenital heart defect. What was sequenced was thymocytes. The chain uses TRBV7-8 and TRBJ1-1; TRBD1 aligns across 8 bases. The CDR3 nucleotides read TGTGCCAGCAGCTTAAAGAGACAGGGGTATCCTGAAGCTTTCTTT. This sequence encodes CASSLKRQGYPEAFF.